The entry below describes one T cell receptor (beta chain). Its antigen is as yet unknown. The sample is drawn from a study of shared clonotypes between healthy human individuals. In the study overall: CD8 memory received one plate per donor, CD8 naive two, CD4 memory three and CD4 naive three.

General study findings and limits: For sorted subsets, rarefaction showed incomplete sequencing despite large depth. When naive CD4 clonotypes were compared across four donors, 5% to 5.5% were shared.

In the authors' methods: Filtering was not the same, since immunoSEQ gave junction-only sequences without quality scores. The data were produced by immunoSEQ multiplex PCR, yet TCRdb's version contains in-frame clones alone and is incomplete. V, J and clone size derive from that table, while D and trimming were established from the DNA sequence. This table has over a million clones, approximately 98.5% appearing once. This CDR3 is 14 amino acids long. The V gene's germline CDR1 is SEHNR and CDR2 FQNEAQ (reference sequence). Unmatched junction bases numbered 6, after V lost 5 bases and J lost 6 bases.

The material sequenced was naive CD4+ T cells sorted from blood. Subset here: CD45RA+ positively selected. This receptor was identified in a man aged 30 to 39 in good health. This sequence joins TRBV7-9 and TRBJ1-5; TRBD1 aligns across 8 bases. The CDR3 region has the DNA TGTGCCAGCAGCACGTCAGGGGGCGTTCAGCCCCAGCATTTT. Translation gives CASSTSGGVQPQHF.